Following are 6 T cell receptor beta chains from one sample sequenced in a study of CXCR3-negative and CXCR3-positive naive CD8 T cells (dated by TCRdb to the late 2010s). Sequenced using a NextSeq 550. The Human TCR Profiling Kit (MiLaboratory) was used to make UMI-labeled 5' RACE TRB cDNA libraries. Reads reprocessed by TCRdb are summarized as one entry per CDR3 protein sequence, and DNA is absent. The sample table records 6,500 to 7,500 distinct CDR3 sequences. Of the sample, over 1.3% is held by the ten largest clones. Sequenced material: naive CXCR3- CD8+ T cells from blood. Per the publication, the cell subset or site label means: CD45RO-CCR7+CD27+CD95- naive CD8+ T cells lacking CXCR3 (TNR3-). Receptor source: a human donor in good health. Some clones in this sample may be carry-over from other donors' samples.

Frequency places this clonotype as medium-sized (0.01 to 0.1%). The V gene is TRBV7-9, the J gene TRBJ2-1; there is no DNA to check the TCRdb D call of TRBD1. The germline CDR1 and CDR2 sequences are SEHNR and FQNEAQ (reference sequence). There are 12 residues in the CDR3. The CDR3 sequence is CASSLGTNEQFF. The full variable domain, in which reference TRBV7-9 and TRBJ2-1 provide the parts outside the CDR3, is DTGVSQNPRHKITKRGQNVTFRCDPISEHNRLYWYRQTLGQGPEFLTYFQNEAQLEKSRLLSDRFSAERPKGSFSTLEIQRTEQGDSAMYLCASSLGTNEQFFGPGTRLTVL.

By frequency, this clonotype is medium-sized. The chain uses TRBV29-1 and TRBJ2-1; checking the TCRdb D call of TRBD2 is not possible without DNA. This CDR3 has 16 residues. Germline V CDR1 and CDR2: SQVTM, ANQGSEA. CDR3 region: CSVPGSPLSSYNEQFF.

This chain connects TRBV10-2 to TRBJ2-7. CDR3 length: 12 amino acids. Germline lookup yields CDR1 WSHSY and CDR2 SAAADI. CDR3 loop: CASRDRSYEQYF.

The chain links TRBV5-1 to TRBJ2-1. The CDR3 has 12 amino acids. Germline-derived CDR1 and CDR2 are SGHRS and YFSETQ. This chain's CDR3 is CASSSYYNEQFF.

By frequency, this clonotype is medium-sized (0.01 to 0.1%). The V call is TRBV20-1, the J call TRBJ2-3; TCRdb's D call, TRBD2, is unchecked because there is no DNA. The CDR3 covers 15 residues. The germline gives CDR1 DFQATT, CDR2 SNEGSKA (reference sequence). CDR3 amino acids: CSAEGEDGYTDTQYF.

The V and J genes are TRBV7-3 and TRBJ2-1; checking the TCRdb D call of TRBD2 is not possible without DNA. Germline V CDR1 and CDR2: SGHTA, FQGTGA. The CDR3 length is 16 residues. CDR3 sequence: CASSLTSGPSYNEQFF.